This TCR beta chain was documented in a study of T cells after yellow fever vaccination. The overall study: Each low-cell-number fraction was prepared by means of SMART-Seq v4 Ultra Low Input.

Overall study results and limits: The booster response re-showed most primary clones: over 95% CD4, more than 70% CD8. Secondary responses were weaker yet peaked faster, day 5 versus 15.

Germline-derived CDR1 and CDR2 are SGHVS and FNYEAQ. V lost 6 bases and J lost 7, with 9 bases in between. The CDR3 spans 12 residues. Production of TCR cDNA was by 5'RACE template switching, which also added a universal primer site and UMIs. TCRdb re-analysed the 5' RACE reads in MiXCR, keeping a single row per CDR3 protein. Of nearly 350,000 distinct CDR3 sequences in the sample, 8% to 9.5% were seen once. A few counts support this clonotype. Its antigen is still unknown. This receptor was identified in a man aged 18-30 years who received the YFV17D yellow fever vaccine. This sample comprised PBMCs, obtained more than 40 days after the first yellow fever vaccination. The chain links TRBV7-6 to TRBJ2-2; unclear D gene. This CDR3 reads CASRVWFGELFF. DNA for the CDR3: TGTGCCAGCAGGGTATGGTTCGGGGAGCTGTTTTTT.